This T cell receptor beta chain emerged from a study of T cells in Graves' hyperthyroidism and ophthalmopathy (dated by TCRdb to the late 2010s). In the study overall: Peripheral blood samples were taken at the time of initial diagnosis, prior to any treatment. According to the paper, TCR Vbeta CDR3 sequencing was carried out on 135 peripheral blood samples, which came from fewer than 50 ophthalmopathy, approximately 72 hyperthyroidism and about 17 progressor patients. In about 6 Graves' hyperthyroidism patients, the study also compared T-cell repertoires from thyroid tissue with T-cell repertoires from blood. Following sampling, methimazole starting at 30 mg daily was given to hyperthyroidism patients, and high-dose intravenous methylprednisolone was given to ophthalmopathy patients. To identify distinguishing TCR V-J signatures, a discovery cohort of about a hundred patients was used, comprising 43 with Graves' ophthalmopathy and 55 to 65 with stable Graves' hyperthyroidism. Prospective prediction of ophthalmopathy was tested in an independent validation cohort consisting of some 20 hyperthyroidism patients and 15 or so patients who later progressed to ophthalmopathy. For training and testing, the 100 or so patients in the discovery cohort were randomly divided in a 7:3 ratio.

Moderately to severely active disease, a Clinical Activity Score of at least 3, a NOSPECS grade of at least 4, and a duration under 3 months were present in ophthalmopathy patients. The study excluded patients with uncontrolled infections, other autoimmune diseases, pregnancy or lactation. Clinical symptoms, serum thyroxine and TRAb, thyroid ultrasound, and orbital computed tomography formed the basis for the diagnoses. Ficoll-Paque density gradient centrifugation was used to isolate PBMCs from approximately 10 ml of fresh peripheral blood. Trizol reagent was used to extract total RNA, and RNA quality was then checked on an Agilent 2100 Bioanalyzer. General findings and caveats noted by the study authors: In cross-validation, a model built on a 13 V-J signature told ophthalmopathy apart from stable hyperthyroidism with 87.88% sensitivity and around 84% specificity, and in testing the same model reached 80%/75%. Sample size was not statistically predetermined, and investigators were not blinded to group allocation. In validation, progression to ophthalmopathy was predicted by the model with around 71% sensitivity and around 75% specificity, a median of roughly six months before onset. Most expanded thyroid clonotypes (frequency above 0.001) were also found in blood, which suggests that blood repertoires may mirror thyroid immune responses.

In the germline V gene, CDR1 corresponds to LGHNA and CDR2 to YSLEER. Counted from cysteine to phenylalanine, this CDR3 has 17 amino acids. The DNA shown is the 51-base CDR3, in frame from base 1. At the junction V is shortened by 4 bases and J by 0 bases; bases outside the gene matches: 9. The TCR beta CDR3 regions were amplified from RNA transcripts. The TCR CDR3 was subjected to a first round of RT-PCR using the HTBI primer set and the Qiagen OneStep RT-PCR kit. Libraries were constructed in a second round of multiplex PCR, after which size selection and purification were performed. Paired-end sequencing of the libraries was performed with 100 bp reads on an Illumina HiSeq2000. Regarding the original processing steps: SOAPnuke was used to process the raw data, removing reads that contained adapters or uncalled bases, had a mean Phred below 15, or lacked an exact match to the constant primer or identifier. High-quality paired reads were merged with COPE v1.2.5, and unique nucleotide sequences were defined as clonotypes. MiTCR v1.1 was used to align the clonotypes against IMGT TRBV, TRBD and TRBJ reference segments. The analysis included only V-J combinations with a frequency above 0.0001, which together covered approximately 99% of the repertoires. The TCS score was defined as F50 (clonal expansion) divided by E x V (chaos), with BLOSUM62-based TCRdist calculated between CDR3 peptides within each V-J. Welch's t-statistics and random forest reduced several hundred V-J features to fewer than 15, which were used in a naive Bayes classifier (R e1071). Starting from the raw public reads, TCRdb applied fastp trimming at Q25, assembled clones with MiXCR and retained in-frame beta chains. CDR3 protein sequences are deduplicated, and each keeps its most common genes and DNA. TCRdb's processing, not the authors' own work, is the source of the V and J calls. This sample holds around 690,000 distinct CDR3 sequences; roughly 20% were observed only once. 34% of the sample is taken by the ten largest.

This clonotype was counted a single time. The target of this receptor is not known. No per-base quality is available; no much larger clone lies one base away. One read alone is a weak basis. Material for sequencing was blood. The sequence links TRBV4-3 to TRBJ2-3, with 8 central nucleotides matching TRBD1. The sequence was obtained from a young man with Graves' ophthalmopathy. In nucleotide form, the sequence is TGCGCCAGCAGCCGCCTCCGACAGGGGCTGAGCACAGATACGCAGTATTTT. The translation is CASSRLRQGLSTDTQYF.